This TCR beta chain was identified during a study of vaccination and CD4 T cells after COVID-19. The wider study: The convalescent group had six males, four females, seven Caucasians, two Asians, one multiracial. Ranging from 14 to 241, the interval between dose two and post-vaccine sampling had a median of approximately 70 days. The stimulating agents, overlapping spike peptides, came from SARS-CoV-2, HCoV-NL63, HCoV-OC43 and HCoV-229E.

Regarding treatment: roughly 10-day PBMC culture with coronavirus spike peptide pools or control peptides (ViraFEST assay). V lost 5 bases to trimming and J lost 2 bases; unmatched junction nucleotides: 2. This CDR3 is built from 14 residues. CDR1 MNHEY and CDR2 SMNVEV come from the germline V gene (reference sequence). In the case of this clonotype: The antigen is undetermined.

The Oncomine TCR Beta short-read assay was what sequenced the DNA obtained from cultured CD4+ T cells. The authors extracted genomic DNA from cultured CD4+ T cells. Via MiXCR, TCRdb re-called the PCR reads, giving one row per CDR3 protein. The sample lists about 19,000 distinct CDR3 sequences; roughly 50% were seen once. This clonotype was sampled from a human donor who had recovered from COVID-19. The rearrangement joins TRBV27 to TRBJ2-7; 11 nucleotides match TRBD1. This specimen consisted of CD4+ T cells from blood, cultured in vitro, obtained before SARS-CoV-2 vaccination. For the CDR3, the DNA is TGTGCCAGCAGTCCGGGACAGGGGGCCTACGAGCAGTACTTC. Translating it yields CASSPGQGAYEQYF.